This T cell receptor (beta chain) comes out of a study of CD8+CD57+ T cells in acquired aplastic anemia. Background on the study: The sorted CD4+ and CD8+ cells yielded an average around 3.4 ug of DNA.

For CDR3 and TCR beta VDJ profiling, genomic DNA was the template used. TCRdb ran MiXCR on the reads and lists one entry per CDR3 protein. The table records roughly 190,000 distinct CDR3 sequences, less than 60% of them present only once. As for this clonotype: Its antigen is unknown.

Study results and limitations: Some 27 CD8+ CDR3 sequences were shared between patients and controls. Patients versus controls showed no significant CD8+ Simpson's diversity difference.

Patients who underwent sequencing had shown CD8+CD57+ cell expansion by flow cytometry. Severe acquired aplastic anemia was diagnosed in all patients. CDR3 length: 15 amino acids. Germline V gene sequence: CDR1 SNHLY, CDR2 FYNNEI. Trimming took 6 bases from V and 1 from J; bases not matched to a gene: 7. This receptor was taken from a human donor with aplastic anemia. Sequencing input: sorted CD4+, CD8+, or CD8+CD57+ T cells (not recorded which) from PBMCs. The V call is TRBV2, the J call TRBJ2-5, with 8 nucleotides matching TRBD1. CDR3: CASSLVGTGQETQYF. In nucleotides, the CDR3 is TGTGCCAGCAGCTTGGTGGGGACAGGCCAAGAGACCCAGTACTTC. Variable domain in full (rest from reference TRBV2 and TRBJ2-5): EPEVTQTPSHQVTQMGQEVILRCVPISNHLYFYWYRQILGQKVEFLVSFYNNEISEKSEIFDDQFSVERPDGSNFTLKIRSTKLEDSAMYFCASSLVGTGQETQYFGPGTRLLVL.